A single sample gave rise to the 21 T cell receptor beta chains below, sequenced in a study of regulatory T cells in long-lasting Graves disease. The time point here: newly diagnosed GD, antithyroid drugs for less than 3 months. RNA from PBMCs was the source of the TCR library. Library construction for TCR beta used iRepertoire HTBI primers and Arm-PCR of CDR3 regions. Using its own MiXCR run on the multiplex PCR reads, TCRdb lists one record per CDR3 protein. The sample yields 530,000 or so distinct CDR3 sequences, about 16% seen once. The same sample was also studied in work on T cells in Graves' hyperthyroidism and ophthalmopathy.

This sample comprised peripheral blood mononuclear cells (PBMCs), obtained at new diagnosis, from a patient treated with antithyroid drugs. Receptor source: a man aged 18-30 years with Graves disease.

The chain has TRBV11-3 and TRBJ2-7, with D perhaps matching TRBD2 (5 bases). Germline lookup yields CDR1 SGHNT and CDR2 YENEEA. V was pared by 0 bases and J by 6 bases, with 15 bases between. The CDR3 length is 15 residues. The CDR3 bases are TGTGCCAGCAGCTTAGATCGAGAGGGAGTTGGCGAGCAGTACTTC. Translated: CASSLDREGVGEQYF.

The chain joins TRBV4-1 to TRBJ1-1; D unclear. The V gene lost 2 bases and the J gene lost 4 bases, with 14 bases spanning the gap. The CDR3 is 15 residues long. Germline loops: CDR1 MGHRA, CDR2 YSYEKL. For the CDR3, the DNA is TGCGCCAGCAGCCAAACGGGAATCGGAATCACTGAAGCTTTCTTT. Translating it yields CASSQTGIGITEAFF.

This sequence joins TRBV20-1 and TRBJ2-5; 8 bases are a match to TRBD2. Per germline, CDR1 DFQATT and CDR2 SNEGSKA (reference sequence). The V gene end was trimmed by 6 bases and the J gene end by 5 bases; junction bases not matched to a gene: 14. The CDR3 is 15 amino acids. CDR3 region: CSASSLSGSGETQYF. CDR3 nucleotide sequence: TGCAGTGCCTCAAGTCTGAGCGGGAGCGGTGAGACCCAGTACTTC.

This clonotype has at least ten counts. The chain uses TRBV11-2 and TRBJ2-3, with D possibly TRBD2 on 6 matching bases. The CDR3 has 15 amino acids. Germline V lookup: CDR1 SGHAT, CDR2 FQNNGV. Trimming shortened V by 6 bases and J by 0 bases, and 13 bases separated the two germline ends. CDR3 region: CASSSSGSSTDTQYF. The CDR3 coding sequence is TGTGCCAGCAGTTCCAGCGGGTCTAGCACAGATACGCAGTATTTT.

CDR3 sequence: CASSLDRANTGELFF. The DNA for the CDR3 is TGCGCCAGCAGCTTGGACAGGGCGAACACCGGGGAGCTGTTTTTT. The chain has TRBV5-1 and TRBJ2-2, with D possibly being TRBD1 (6 bases). The germline V gene has CDR1 SGHRS and CDR2 YFSETQ. V was cut by 0 bases and J by 0 bases, with 6 bases left in between. This CDR3 region has 15 residues.

The V call is TRBV5-1, the J call TRBJ1-2, with TRBD1 matching over 10 bases. The V and J ends lost 4 bases and 8 bases, in that order; junction bases with no gene match: 5. The CDR3 is 13 residues long. Looked up from germline, CDR1 is SGHRS and CDR2 is YFSETQ. DNA for the CDR3: TGCGCCAGCAGCCTGTTGGGACAGGGGGGCTACACCTTC. Protein sequence: CASSLLGQGGYTF.

Remarks on this clonotype: One junction end does not reproduce the germline sequence, and a read error may be involved. The gene calls are TRBV7-9 and TRBJ2-6; 7 bases are shared with TRBD1. Looked up from germline, CDR1 is SEHNR and CDR2 is FQNEAQ (reference sequence). The CDR3 has 16 residues. DNA of the CDR3: TGTGTCAGCAGCCTCGAGGGGGCGAGTGGGGCCAACGTCCTGACTTTC. Translation gives CVSSLEGASGANVLTF.

The CDR3 sequence: CASSGTGDTEAFF. CDR3 DNA sequence: TGTGCCAGTTCCGGGACAGGGGACACTGAAGCTTTCTTT. V is TRBV5-6 and J is TRBJ1-1; TRBD1 matches 10 bases. CDR3 length: 13 residues. After removal of 8 bases from V and 3 bases from J, the junction contained 4 bases not matched to a gene. The germline gives CDR1 SGHDT, CDR2 YYEEEE.

This clonotype was counted only a few times. The chain joins TRBV30 to TRBJ2-1, with TRBD2 identical over 10 bases. The V gene's germline CDR1 is GTSNPN and CDR2 SVGIG (reference sequence). V gave up 3 bases and J gave up 9 bases; unmatched junction bases: 11. The length of the CDR3 is 15 residues. In DNA, the CDR3 is TGTGCCTGGAGGGTCGGGCTAGCGGGAGCCCCTGAGCAGTTCTTC. Translation gives CAWRVGLAGAPEQFF.

The gene calls are TRBV18 and TRBJ2-2; maybe TRBD2 (6 bases). CDR1 is KGHSH, CDR2 LQKENI, per germline. Trimming left V 7 bases short and J 7 bases short, with 19 bases between. The CDR3 spans 15 residues. The CDR3 loop is CASFERGIIGGELFF. The CDR3 DNA sequence: TGTGCCAGCTTCGAGCGCGGGATTATTGGCGGGGAGCTGTTTTTT.

As for this clonotype: This may be a read error: a much more frequent sequence differs by one nucleotide. The chain uses TRBV5-1 and TRBJ2-1, with 10 bases fitting TRBD2. Germline trimming cut 4 bases from V and 7 bases from J; bases unmatched to any gene: 5. The CDR3 has 14 amino acids. Germline CDR1 SGHRS, CDR2 YFSETQ. CDR3 nucleotide sequence: TGCGCCAGCAGCCCCCTGACTAGCGGGAATGAGCAGTTCTTC. As protein: CASSPLTSGNEQFF.

In this sample, this clonotype turned up many times. The rearrangement links TRBV18 to TRBJ2-7; tentatively, D is TRBD1 (6 bases). This CDR3 is 16 amino acids long. The germline V gene encodes CDR1 KGHSH and CDR2 LQKENI. The germline V and J ends were trimmed by 2 bases and 5 bases, with 19 bases remaining between them. Here the CDR3 DNA reads TGTGCCAGCTCACCAAGCGGCAGGGGATCGGTCGACGAGCAGTACTTC. Translation: CASSPSGRGSVDEQYF.

Ten or more counts support this clonotype. This rearrangement joins TRBV19 to TRBJ2-7; 8 bases align to TRBD2. Per the germline V gene, CDR1 is LNHDA and CDR2 is SQIVND (reference sequence). Trimming cost V 6 bases and J 6 bases; bases outside gene matches: 10. This CDR3 has 14 amino acids. The CDR3 DNA reads as TGTGCCAGTAGGACGGGACTAGGCCCCTGCGAGCAGTACTTC. Translated, it gives CASRTGLGPCEQYF.

There are many counts of this clonotype. This rearrangement joins TRBV7-2 to TRBJ2-3; no definite D call. V was cut by 1 base and J by 5 bases, with 16 bases left in between. Germline V lookup: CDR1 SGHTA, CDR2 FQGNSA. The CDR3 is 16 amino acids. Here the CDR3 reads CASSLGSMVYGDTQYF. The CDR3 DNA follows: TGTGCCAGCAGCTTAGGGTCAATGGTATATGGAGATACGCAGTATTTT.

The chain joins TRBV5-1 to TRBJ2-5; D perhaps matches TRBD1 (5 bases). This CDR3 is 15 amino acids long. Germline CDR1 is SGHRS and CDR2 is YFSETQ. Trimming pared 0 bases from V and 5 bases from J, leaving 14 bases between. Here the CDR3 reads CASSLGTLESETQYF. The DNA for the CDR3 is TGCGCCAGCAGCTTGGGGACATTGGAATCGGAGACCCAGTACTTC.

About this clonotype itself: This may be a read error: a much more frequent sequence differs by one nucleotide. This chain uses TRBV4-1 with TRBJ2-1, with 10 bases aligning to TRBD1. V was clipped by 5 bases and J by 10 bases; unmatched bases: 8. Germline lookup yields CDR1 MGHRA and CDR2 YSYEKL. The CDR3 is made up of 14 amino acids. The CDR3 reads CASSSDRGGYEQFF. The CDR3 nucleotides are TGCGCCAGCAGCTCGGACAGGGGGGGATACGAGCAGTTCTTC.

The chain uses TRBV12-3 or TRBV12-4 and TRBJ2-7; the D gene is possibly TRBD2 (6 bases). The length of the CDR3 is 17 residues. The ends were cut back, 2 bases at V and 0 bases at J, with 17 bases in the middle. CDR3 coding DNA: TGTGCCAGCAGTTTAAGGGCGGCCGGGACTCTCTCCTACGAGCAGTACTTC. Amino acid sequence: CASSLRAAGTLSYEQYF.

With respect to this clonotype: A much more abundant neighbour one base away suggests this may be a read error. The chain joins TRBV11-2 to TRBJ2-1; TRBD2 matches at 8 bases. J was trimmed by 7 bases and V by 2 bases; bases with no gene match: 1. CDR3 length equals 13 residues. The germline gives CDR1 SGHAT, CDR2 FQNNGV. CDR3 DNA: TGTGCCAGCAGCTTAATAGCGGGAAATGAGCAGTTCTTC. This gives the protein CASSLIAGNEQFF.

V usage is TRBV9 and J usage is TRBJ2-2; D possibly corresponds to TRBD2 (5 bases). Trimming shortened V by 6 bases and J by 5 bases, and 11 bases separated the two germline ends. CDR1 is SGDLS and CDR2 is YYNGEE in the germline V gene. The CDR3 consists of 13 residues. The CDR3 DNA reads as TGTGCCAGCACTCGGGATGCAACCGGGGAGCTGTTTTTT. This encodes CASTRDATGELFF.

Remarks on this clonotype: This may be a read error, as it is one base from a much larger clone. The chain carries TRBV18 and TRBJ2-4; D is perhaps TRBD2 (5 bases). This CDR3 comprises 17 residues. Germline CDR1 KGHSH, CDR2 LQKENI. V was clipped by 0 bases and J by 1 base, with 13 bases between them. The CDR3 loop is CASSPPGNTGAKNIQYF. In DNA form, the CDR3 reads TGTGCCAGCTCACCACCGGGGAATACGGGGGCCAAAAACATTCAGTACTTC.

This clonotype was counted ten times or more. V usage is TRBV5-1 and J usage is TRBJ2-7; TRBD1 might be the D (6 bases). Germline values: CDR1 SGHRS, CDR2 YFSETQ. V lost 0 bases, J lost 3 bases, and 16 bases lay in between. The CDR3 loop spans 16 amino acids. CDR3 residues: CASSLGEGTPFYEQYF. The CDR3 DNA reads as TGCGCCAGCAGCTTGGGCGAAGGGACACCATTCTACGAGCAGTACTTC. The entire variable domain, with the rest obtained from reference TRBV5-1 and TRBJ2-7, is as follows: KAGVTQTPRYLIKTRGQQVTLSCSPISGHRSVSWYQQTPGQGLQFLFEYFSETQRNKGNFPGRFSGRQFSNSRSEMNVSTLELGDSALYLCASSLGEGTPFYEQYFGPGTRLTVT.